Reported below is one T cell receptor (beta chain). The entry originates in a study of cytomegalovirus exposure and HLA in healthy donors. Study at large: The Caucasian-associated ancestry cluster held roughly 80% of 300 to 500 genotyped donors.

It was with 60 Vbeta and 13 Jbeta primers that the PCR ran. The protocol was immunoSEQ multiplex PCR, while the TCRdb copy is restricted to in-frame clones and leaves out a portion. The table has about 160,000 clones, around nine tenths seen once; the top ten hold roughly 1.8%. Looked up from germline, CDR1 is SGHTA and CDR2 is FQGNSA. The V gene lost 1 base and the J gene lost 3 bases, with 10 bases spanning the gap. The CDR3 consists of 14 residues. The rearrangement joins TRBV7-2 to TRBJ2-7; tentatively, D is TRBD2 (5 bases). The source is a woman younger than 35 in good health and CMV-seronegative. Material: PBMCs. The DNA for the CDR3 is TGTGCCAGCAGCTTAGAGGGCGGGTACTACGAGCAGTACTTC. Protein product: CASSLEGGYYEQYF.